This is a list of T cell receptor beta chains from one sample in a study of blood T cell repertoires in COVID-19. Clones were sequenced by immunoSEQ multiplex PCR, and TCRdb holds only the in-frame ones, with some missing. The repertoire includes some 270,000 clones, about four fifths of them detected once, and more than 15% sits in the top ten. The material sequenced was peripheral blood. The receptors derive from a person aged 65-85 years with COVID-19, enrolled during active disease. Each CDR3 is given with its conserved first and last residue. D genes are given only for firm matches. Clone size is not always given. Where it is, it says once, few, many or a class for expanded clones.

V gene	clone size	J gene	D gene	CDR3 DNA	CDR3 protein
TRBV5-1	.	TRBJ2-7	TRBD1	TGCGCCAGCAGCAACCGGGACAGCATAAGCTCCTACGAGCAGTACTTC	CASSNRDSISSYEQYF
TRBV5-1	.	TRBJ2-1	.	TGCGCCAGCAGCTTGGCGGGTTCGGCCTACAATGAGCAGTTCTTC	CASSLAGSAYNEQFF
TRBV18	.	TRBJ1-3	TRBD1	TGTGCCAGCTCACCAGGACAGGGAGTCGGAAACACCATATATTTT	CASSPGQGVGNTIYF
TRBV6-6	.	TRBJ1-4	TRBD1	TGTGCCAGCAGAGGGACAGGGTTTGAAAAACTGTTTTTT	CASRGTGFEKLFF
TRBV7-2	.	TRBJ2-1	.	TGTGCCAGTAAAGGGGTGGCCCACAATGAGCAGTTCTTC	CASKGVAHNEQFF
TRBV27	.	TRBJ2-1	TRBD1	TGTGCCAGCAGTCCAACCACCGGGACAGGGGTGTATGAGCAGTTCTTC	CASSPTTGTGVYEQFF
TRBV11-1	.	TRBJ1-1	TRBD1	TGTGCCAGCAGCTACGCCGTTCCTAGGGGGCTAGCTGAAGCTTTCTTT	CASSYAVPRGLAEAFF
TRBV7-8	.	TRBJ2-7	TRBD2	TGTGCCAGCAGCTTAGGGGAGGGTCAAGGCGAGCAGTACTTC	CASSLGEGQGEQYF
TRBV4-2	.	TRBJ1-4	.	TGTGCCAGCAGCCAAGACTCGGGGATAGATGAAAAACTGTTTTTT	CASSQDSGIDEKLFF
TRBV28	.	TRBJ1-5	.	TGTGCCAGCAGTTTCGTGGTCAGATCTCCTAGCAATCAGCCCCAGCATTTT	CASSFVVRSPSNQPQHF
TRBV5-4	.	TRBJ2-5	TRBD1	TGTGCCAGCAGCCCAGGGGGTGACCAAGAGACCCAGTACTTC	CASSPGGDQETQYF
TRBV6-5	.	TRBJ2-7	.	TGTGCCAGCAGCGCAACAGGGTCCTACGAGCAGTACTTC	CASSATGSYEQYF
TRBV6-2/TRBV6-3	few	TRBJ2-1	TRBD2	TGTGCCAGCAGTTCCACTAGCGGCCACTCCTACAATGAGCAGTTCTTC	CASSSTSGHSYNEQFF
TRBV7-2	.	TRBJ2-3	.	TGTGCCAGCAGCTTAAGTGCGGGGGATACGCAGTATTTT	CASSLSAGDTQYF
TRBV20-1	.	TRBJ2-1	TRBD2	TGCAGTGCTAGTCTCGGACTAGGAACCAATGAGCAGTTCTTC	CSASLGLGTNEQFF
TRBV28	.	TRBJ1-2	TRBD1	TGTGCCACCAAACAACCGGGACAGTTCTTTGTGCGCTTC	CATKQPGQFFVRF
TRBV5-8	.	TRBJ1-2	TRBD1	TGTGCCAGCAGCTTGTCTTATGGGACAGGGCTGGTCGTTGACTATGGCTACACCTTC	CASSLSYGTGLVVDYGYTF
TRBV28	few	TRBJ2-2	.	TGTGCCAGCAGGAGGGTCGCCGGGGAGCTGTTTTTT	CASRRVAGELFF
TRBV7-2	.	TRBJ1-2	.	TGTGCCAGCAGCTTAGCCCAGGGGCCAACTGGGTATGGCTACACCTTC	CASSLAQGPTGYGYTF
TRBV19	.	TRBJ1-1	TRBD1	TGTGCCAGTAGGGACAGGGCATTCACCCTAGGGAGCACTGAAGCTTTCTTT	CASRDRAFTLGSTEAFF
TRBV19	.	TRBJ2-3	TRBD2	TGTGCCAGTAGTGGCGGGACTAGCGGCCACCCTAGCACAGATACGCAGTATTTT	CASSGGTSGHPSTDTQYF
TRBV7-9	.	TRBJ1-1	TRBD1	TGTGCCAGCAGCTCCTCGGACAGGGGGCCGATGGCTTTCTTT	CASSSSDRGPMAFF
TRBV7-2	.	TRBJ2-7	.	TGTGCCAGCAGCTTCCTCCGCGGGACTTGGGGCGAGCAGTACTTC	CASSFLRGTWGEQYF
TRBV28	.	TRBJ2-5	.	TGTGCCAGCAGTTTTGTATCGAGGGCGAAAGAGACCCAGTACTTC	CASSFVSRAKETQYF
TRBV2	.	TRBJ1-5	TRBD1	TGTGCCAGCAGTGGGACAGGGTACGGGCAGCCCCAGCATTTT	CASSGTGYGQPQHF
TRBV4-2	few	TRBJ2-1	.	TGTGCCAGCAGCCAAGCCCAGGGGTCTGCGCACAATGAGCAGTTCTTC	CASSQAQGSAHNEQFF
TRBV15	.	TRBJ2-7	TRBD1	TGTGCCACCAGCAAGGGACAGCAATCCTACGAGCAGTACTTC	CATSKGQQSYEQYF
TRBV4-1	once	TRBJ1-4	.	TGCGCCAGCAGCCAAATTGCGGGGGGTGGAAAACTGTTTTTT	CASSQIAGGGKLFF
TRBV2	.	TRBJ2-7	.	TGTGCCAGCAAGGAGGGCGCCTACGAGCAGTACTTC	CASKEGAYEQYF
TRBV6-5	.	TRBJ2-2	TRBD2	TGTGCCAGCAGTTACTCGACTAGCGGGGTCGCCGGGGAGCTGTTTTTT	CASSYSTSGVAGELFF
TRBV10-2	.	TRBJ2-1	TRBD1	TGCGCCAGCACTCCGACCGACAGGGGTATTGTAAATGAGCAGTTCTTC	CASTPTDRGIVNEQFF
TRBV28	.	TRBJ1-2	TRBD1	TGTGCCAGCATACCCCCCGGGACAGGGGTTGGCTACACCTTC	CASIPPGTGVGYTF
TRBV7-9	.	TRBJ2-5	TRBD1	TGTGCCAGCAGCTTACCGGACAGGGCGGGCGAGACCCAGTACTTC	CASSLPDRAGETQYF
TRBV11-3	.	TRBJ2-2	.	TGTGCCAGCAGCCGGAACACCGGGGAGCTGTTTTTT	CASSRNTGELFF
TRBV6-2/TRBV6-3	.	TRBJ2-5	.	TGTGCCAGCAGTCTCAGGGTCGTTTTAGAGACCCAGTACTTC	CASSLRVVLETQYF
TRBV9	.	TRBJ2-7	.	TGTGCCAGCAGCCCCGGACAGACCTACGAGCAGTACTTC	CASSPGQTYEQYF
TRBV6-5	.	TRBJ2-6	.	TGTGCCAGCAGGGGGAGGTGGACTGGGGCCAACGTCCTGACTTTC	CASRGRWTGANVLTF
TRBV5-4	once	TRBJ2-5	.	TGTGCCAGCAGCTTGGTCGTGGGCGAAGAGACCCAGTACTTC	CASSLVVGEETQYF
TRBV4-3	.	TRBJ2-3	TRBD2	TGCGCCAGCAGCCAAATCGTACGGGAGGTCACAGATACGCAGTATTTT	CASSQIVREVTDTQYF
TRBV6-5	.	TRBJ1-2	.	TGTGCCAGCAAGCACAGAGACTATGGCTACACCTTC	CASKHRDYGYTF
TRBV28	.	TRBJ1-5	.	TGTGCCAGCAGTTTCGGGGGGTTTGGGGCCAATCAGCCCCAGCATTTT	CASSFGGFGANQPQHF
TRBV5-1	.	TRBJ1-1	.	TGCGCCAGCAACAAACAGGGTGCGAACACTGAAGCTTTCTTT	CASNKQGANTEAFF
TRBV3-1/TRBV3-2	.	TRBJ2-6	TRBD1	TGTGCCAGCAGCCCACCTACAGGGGCTGGGGCCAACGTCCTGACTTTC	CASSPPTGAGANVLTF
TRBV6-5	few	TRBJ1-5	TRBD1	TGTGCCAGCAGGAACAGGGGTGACAATCAGCCCCAGCATTTT	CASRNRGDNQPQHF
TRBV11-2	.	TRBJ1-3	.	TGTGCCAGCAGCTTAAGCAACGTGGGGCAGGGTGGAAACACCATATATTTT	CASSLSNVGQGGNTIYF
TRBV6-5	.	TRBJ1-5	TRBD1	TGTGCCAGCAGTTCCGCAGGGGGCGGACAGCCCCAGCATTTT	CASSSAGGGQPQHF
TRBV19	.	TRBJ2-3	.	TGTGCCAGTAGTCCCGGGAGAGGGGATACGCAGTATTTT	CASSPGRGDTQYF
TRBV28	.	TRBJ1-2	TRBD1	TGTGCCAGCAGTTTGGAGGGGGCGCGCTATGGCTACACCTTC	CASSLEGARYGYTF
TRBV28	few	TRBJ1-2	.	TGTGCCAGCAGTTTCCCCTTCGTTATCGGGAGTCAGTCGGGCTACACCTTC	CASSFPFVIGSQSGYTF
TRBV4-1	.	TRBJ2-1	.	TGCGCCAGCAGCCAAGATATCGACACGTACAATGAGCAGTTCTTC	CASSQDIDTYNEQFF
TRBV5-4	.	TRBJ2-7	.	TGTGCCAGCAGCTTACCGGGAGTACACGAGCAGTACTTC	CASSLPGVHEQYF
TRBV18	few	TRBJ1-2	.	TGTGCCAGCTCACCATCAGGGGACTATGGCTACACCTTC	CASSPSGDYGYTF
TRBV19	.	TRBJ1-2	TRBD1	TGTGCCAGTAGTATTGCAGGGGGCGTTGGCTATGGCTACACCTTC	CASSIAGGVGYGYTF
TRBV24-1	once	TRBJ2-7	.	TGTGCCACCAGTTTCGGGCCGCAGGGCGAGCAGTACTTC	CATSFGPQGEQYF
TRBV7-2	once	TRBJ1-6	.	TGTGCCAGCAGCCCTAGTCCAGGCAGGGTGTCACCCCTCCACTTT	CASSPSPGRVSPLHF
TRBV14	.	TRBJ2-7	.	TGTGCCAGCAGCCAAAGAGTCGGCGAGCAGTACTTC	CASSQRVGEQYF
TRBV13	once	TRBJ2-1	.	TGTGCCAGCGTACGTAGAAATGAGCAGTTCTTC	CASVRRNEQFF
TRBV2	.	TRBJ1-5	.	TGTGCCAGCAAGGGGTATAGCAATCAGCCCCAGCATTTT	CASKGYSNQPQHF
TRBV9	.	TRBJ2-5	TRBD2	TGTGCCAGCAGCGTAGCGAGACTAGCGGGAGCGGGAGAGACCCAGTACTTC	CASSVARLAGAGETQYF